The sequence of this T cell receptor beta chain was determined in a study of Tregs in tolerant kidney transplant recipients. TCRdb's table, derived via immunoSEQ multiplex PCR, lists solely in-frame clones and lacks some. Among more than 70,000 clones listed, 91% were seen once. Germline loops: CDR1 MDHEN, CDR2 SYDVKM. Trimming removed 4 bases from V and 0 bases from J, with 10 bases in between. This CDR3 comprises 15 residues. Study-level findings and limits: Biological reproducibility was not directly addressed in this study. Expanding Tregs on activated donor B cells appeared to best identify donor-specific TCRbeta clones. For some patients, primers changed over time, blocking nucleotide-level comparison.

As to this clone: What it binds is unknown.

Related graft donors supplied nonmyeloablative bone marrow transplants, and mixed chimerism was transient. Material: CD4+ T cells from blood (PBMCs), obtained 24 months after the transplant. The sequence was obtained from a human patient who received a combined kidney and bone marrow transplant. Some T cells may be graft donor cells. V is TRBV28 and J is TRBJ1-5, with a possible D match to TRBD1 (5 bases). The DNA for the CDR3 is TGTGCCAGCAGTTCCCCGGGGGGTAGCAATCAGCCCCAGCATTTT. Translated: CASSSPGGSNQPQHF.